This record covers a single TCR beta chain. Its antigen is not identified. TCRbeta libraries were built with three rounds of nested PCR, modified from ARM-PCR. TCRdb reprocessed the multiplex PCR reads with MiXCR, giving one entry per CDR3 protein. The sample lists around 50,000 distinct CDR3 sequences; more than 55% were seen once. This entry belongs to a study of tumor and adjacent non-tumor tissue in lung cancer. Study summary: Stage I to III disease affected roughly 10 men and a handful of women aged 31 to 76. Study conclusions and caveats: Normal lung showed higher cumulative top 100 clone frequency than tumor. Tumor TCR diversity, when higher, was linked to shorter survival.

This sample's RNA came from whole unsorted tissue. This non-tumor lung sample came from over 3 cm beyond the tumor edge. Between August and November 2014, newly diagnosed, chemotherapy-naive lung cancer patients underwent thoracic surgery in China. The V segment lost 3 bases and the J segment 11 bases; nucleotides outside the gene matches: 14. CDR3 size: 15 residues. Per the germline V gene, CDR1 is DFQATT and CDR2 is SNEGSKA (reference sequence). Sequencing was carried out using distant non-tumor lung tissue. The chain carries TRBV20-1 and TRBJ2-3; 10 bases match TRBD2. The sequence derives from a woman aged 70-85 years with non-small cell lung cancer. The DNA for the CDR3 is TGCAGTGCTAGCGGACCTAGCGGGAGTTCCTATATGCAGTATTTT. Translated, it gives CSASGPSGSSYMQYF.